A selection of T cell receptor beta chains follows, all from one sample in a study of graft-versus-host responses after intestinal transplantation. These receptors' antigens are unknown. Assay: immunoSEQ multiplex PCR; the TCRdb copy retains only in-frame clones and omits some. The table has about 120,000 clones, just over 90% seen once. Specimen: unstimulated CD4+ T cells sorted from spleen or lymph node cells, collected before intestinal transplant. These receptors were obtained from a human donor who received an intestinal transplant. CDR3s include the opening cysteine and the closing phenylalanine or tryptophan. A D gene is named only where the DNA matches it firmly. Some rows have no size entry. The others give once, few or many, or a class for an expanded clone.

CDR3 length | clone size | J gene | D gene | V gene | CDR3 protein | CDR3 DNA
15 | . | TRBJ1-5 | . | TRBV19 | CASSIVRGHGQPQHF | TGTGCCAGTAGTATCGTCAGAGGGCACGGGCAGCCCCAGCATTTT
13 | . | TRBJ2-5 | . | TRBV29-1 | CSVEVRVSETQYF | TGCAGCGTTGAAGTTCGGGTTTCCGAGACCCAGTACTTC
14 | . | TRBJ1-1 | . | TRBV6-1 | CATPPQGRNTEAFF | TGTGCCACCCCTCCCCAGGGAAGGAACACTGAAGCTTTCTTT
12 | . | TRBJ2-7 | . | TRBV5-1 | CASSVGGYEQYF | TGCGCCAGTAGTGTAGGGGGCTACGAGCAGTACTTC
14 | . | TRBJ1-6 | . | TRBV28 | CASSLLQGNSPLHF | TGTGCCAGCAGTTTACTACAGGGTAATTCACCCCTCCACTTT
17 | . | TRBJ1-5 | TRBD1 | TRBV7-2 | CASSPRTGTHSNQPQHF | TGTGCCAGCAGCCCACGGACAGGAACCCATAGCAATCAGCCCCAGCATTTT
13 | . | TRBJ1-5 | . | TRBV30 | CAWSTGHNQPQHF | TGTGCCTGGAGTACGGGACACAATCAGCCCCAGCATTTT
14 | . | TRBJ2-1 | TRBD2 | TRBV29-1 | CSALLAVAYNEQFF | TGCAGCGCCCTACTAGCGGTCGCCTACAATGAGCAGTTCTTC
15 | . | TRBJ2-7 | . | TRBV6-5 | CASSYSWGNSYEQYF | TGTGCCAGCAGTTACTCCTGGGGCAACTCCTACGAGCAGTACTTC
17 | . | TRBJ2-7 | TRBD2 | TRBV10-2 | CASSERTSGRKAYEQYF | TGCGCCAGCAGTGAGAGGACTAGCGGGAGAAAGGCCTACGAGCAGTACTTC
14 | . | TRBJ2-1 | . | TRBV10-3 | CAISELNSVNEQFF | TGTGCCATCAGTGAGTTAAATAGCGTTAATGAGCAGTTCTTC
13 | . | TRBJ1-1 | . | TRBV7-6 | CASSLGENTEAFF | TGTGCCAGCAGCTTAGGCGAGAACACTGAAGCTTTCTTT
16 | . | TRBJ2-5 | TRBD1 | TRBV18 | CASSLPGGPPSKTQYF | TGTGCCAGCTCTCTCCCAGGGGGACCTCCGTCGAAGACCCAGTACTTC
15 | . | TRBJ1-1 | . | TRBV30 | CASRAAPKMNTEAFF | TGTGCCTCTAGAGCGGCTCCAAAAATGAACACTGAAGCTTTCTTT
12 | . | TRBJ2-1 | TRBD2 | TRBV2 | CASSGLANEQFF | TGTGCCAGCAGTGGACTAGCCAATGAGCAGTTCTTC
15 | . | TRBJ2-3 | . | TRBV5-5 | CASSLDGVSTDTQYF | TGTGCCAGCAGCTTGGACGGGGTTAGCACAGATACGCAGTATTTT
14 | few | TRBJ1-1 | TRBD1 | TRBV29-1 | CSVGWGQGNTEAFF | TGCAGCGTTGGGTGGGGACAGGGGAACACTGAAGCTTTCTTT
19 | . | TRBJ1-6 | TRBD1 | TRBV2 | CASSVALGTGGDYNSPLHF | TGTGCCAGCAGTGTAGCCCTAGGGACAGGGGGAGACTATAATTCACCCCTCCACTTT
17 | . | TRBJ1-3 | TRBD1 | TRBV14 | CASSLYQGARSGNTIYF | TGTGCCAGCAGCCTGTATCAGGGGGCGCGATCTGGAAACACCATATATTTT
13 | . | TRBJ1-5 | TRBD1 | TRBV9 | CASSGDSNQPQHF | TGTGCCAGCAGTGGGGACAGTAATCAGCCCCAGCATTTT
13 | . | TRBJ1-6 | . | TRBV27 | CASSSRTNSPLHF | TGTGCCAGCAGTTCCCGGACAAATTCACCCCTCCACTTT
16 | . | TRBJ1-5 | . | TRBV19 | CASSSSFQGYYQPQHF | TGTGCCAGTAGTTCTTCCTTTCAGGGATACTATCAGCCCCAGCATTTT
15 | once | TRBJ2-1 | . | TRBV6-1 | CASSEVASSYNEQFF | TGTGCCAGCAGTGAAGTGGCTAGCTCCTACAATGAGCAGTTCTTC
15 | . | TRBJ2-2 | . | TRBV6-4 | CASSPGTHNTGELFF | TGTGCCAGCAGCCCCGGGACACATAACACCGGGGAGCTGTTTTTT
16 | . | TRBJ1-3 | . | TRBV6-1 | CASSEPTGLVGNTIYF | TGTGCCAGCAGTGAACCCACAGGCCTAGTTGGAAACACCATATATTTT
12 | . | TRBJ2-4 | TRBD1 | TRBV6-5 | CASSYRQGIQYF | TGTGCCAGCAGTTACCGACAGGGAATTCAGTACTTC
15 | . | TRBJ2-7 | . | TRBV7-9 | CASSLTTSSSYEQYF | TGTGCCAGCAGCTTAACGACTTCAAGCTCCTACGAGCAGTACTTC
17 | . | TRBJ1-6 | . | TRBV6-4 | CASSGSTGPNYNSPLHF | TGTGCCAGCAGTGGCTCGACAGGACCGAACTATAATTCACCCCTCCACTTT
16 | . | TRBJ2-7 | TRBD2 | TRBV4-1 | CASSPPGSGIFYEQYF | TGCGCCAGCAGCCCCCCGGGGAGCGGGATTTTCTACGAGCAGTACTTC